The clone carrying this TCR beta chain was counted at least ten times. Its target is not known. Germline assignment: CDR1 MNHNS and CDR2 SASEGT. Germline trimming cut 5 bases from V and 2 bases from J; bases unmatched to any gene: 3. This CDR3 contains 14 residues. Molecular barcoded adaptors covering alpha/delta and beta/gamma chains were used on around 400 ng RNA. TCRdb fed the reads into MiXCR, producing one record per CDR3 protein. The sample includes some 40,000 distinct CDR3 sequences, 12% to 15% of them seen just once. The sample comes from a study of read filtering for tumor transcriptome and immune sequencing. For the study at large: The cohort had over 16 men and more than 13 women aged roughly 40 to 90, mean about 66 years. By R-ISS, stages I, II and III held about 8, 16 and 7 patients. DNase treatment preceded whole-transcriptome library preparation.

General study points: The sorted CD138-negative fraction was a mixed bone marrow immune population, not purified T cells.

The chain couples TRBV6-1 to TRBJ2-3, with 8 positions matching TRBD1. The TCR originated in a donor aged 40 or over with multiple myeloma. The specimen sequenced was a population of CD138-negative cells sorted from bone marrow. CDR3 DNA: TGTGCCAGCAGTCCGGGACAGGACACAGATACGCAGTATTTT. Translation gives CASSPGQDTDTQYF.